This T cell receptor beta chain is from a study of blood T cells in healthy people across ages. General study points: Strong correlation existed between TCR beta diversity and naive T cell percentage.

This clonotype was counted a few times. The target antigen is unknown. Next came a second PCR, run for about 7 to 12 cycles, which used a sample-barcoded 5' primer along with a J-beta primer mix. One entry per CDR3 protein, called by TCRdb with MiXCR from the 5' RACE reads. Of some 1.5 million distinct CDR3 sequences in the sample, about 30% were seen once. Individuals who donated were healthy Caucasians from Russia aged about 6 to 90. V lost 6 bases, J lost 3 bases, and 14 bases stayed unmatched. Looked up from germline, CDR1 is DFQATT and CDR2 is SNEGSKA (reference sequence). The CDR3 is 15 amino acids.

This clonotype was sampled from a woman aged 25 to 39 in good health. Sequencing used blood. The chain recombines TRBV20-1 with TRBJ2-7; 7 bases agree with TRBD2. The CDR3 DNA follows: TGCAGTGCCACAGAGATGGGACGGGGGGACTACGAGCAGTACTTC. It yields the protein CSATEMGRGDYEQYF.